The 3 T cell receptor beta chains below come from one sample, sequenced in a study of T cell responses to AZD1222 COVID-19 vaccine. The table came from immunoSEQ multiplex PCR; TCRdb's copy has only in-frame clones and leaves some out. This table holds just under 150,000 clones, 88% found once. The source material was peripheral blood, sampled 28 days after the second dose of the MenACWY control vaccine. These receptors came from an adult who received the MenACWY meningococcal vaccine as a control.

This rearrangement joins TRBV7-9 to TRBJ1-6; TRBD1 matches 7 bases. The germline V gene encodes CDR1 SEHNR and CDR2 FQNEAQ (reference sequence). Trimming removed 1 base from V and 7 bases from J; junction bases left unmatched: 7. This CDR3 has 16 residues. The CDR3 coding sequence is TGTGCCAGCAGCTTAGTCGCAGGGGGAACCAATTCACCCCTCCACTTT. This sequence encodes CASSLVAGGTNSPLHF.

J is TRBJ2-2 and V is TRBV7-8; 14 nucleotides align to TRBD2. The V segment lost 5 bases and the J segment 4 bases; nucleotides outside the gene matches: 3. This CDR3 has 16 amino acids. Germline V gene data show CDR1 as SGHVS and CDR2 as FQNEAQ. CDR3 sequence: CASSPGLAGGTGELFF. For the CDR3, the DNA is TGTGCCAGCAGCCCAGGACTAGCGGGGGGCACCGGGGAGCTGTTTTTT.

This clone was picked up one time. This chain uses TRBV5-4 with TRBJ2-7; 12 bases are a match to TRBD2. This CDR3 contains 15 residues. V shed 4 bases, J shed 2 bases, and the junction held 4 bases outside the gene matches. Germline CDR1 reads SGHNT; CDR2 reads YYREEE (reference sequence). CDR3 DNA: TGTGCCAGCAGCGCCGCTAGCGGGGGGGCCTACGAGCAGTACTTC. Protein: CASSAASGGAYEQYF.